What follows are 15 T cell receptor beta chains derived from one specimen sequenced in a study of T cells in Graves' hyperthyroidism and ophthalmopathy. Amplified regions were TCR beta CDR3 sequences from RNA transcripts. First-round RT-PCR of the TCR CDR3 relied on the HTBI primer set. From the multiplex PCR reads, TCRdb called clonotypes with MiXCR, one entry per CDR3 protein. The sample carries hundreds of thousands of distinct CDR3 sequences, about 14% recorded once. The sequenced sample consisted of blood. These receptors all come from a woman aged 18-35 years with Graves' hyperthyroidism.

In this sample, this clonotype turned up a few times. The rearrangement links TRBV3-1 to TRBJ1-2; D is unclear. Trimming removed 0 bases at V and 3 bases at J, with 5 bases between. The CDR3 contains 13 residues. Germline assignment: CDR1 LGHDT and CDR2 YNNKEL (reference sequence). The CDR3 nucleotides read TGTGCCAGCAGCCAAGAGAGTTACTATGGCTACACCTTC. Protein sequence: CASSQESYYGYTF.

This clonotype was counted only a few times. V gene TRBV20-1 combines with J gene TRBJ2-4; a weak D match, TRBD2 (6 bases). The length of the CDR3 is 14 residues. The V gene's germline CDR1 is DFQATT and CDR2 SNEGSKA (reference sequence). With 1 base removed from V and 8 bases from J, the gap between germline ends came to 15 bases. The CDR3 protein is CSARGGPSGDIQYF. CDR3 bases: TGCAGTGCTAGAGGAGGTCCCTCGGGGGACATTCAGTACTTC.

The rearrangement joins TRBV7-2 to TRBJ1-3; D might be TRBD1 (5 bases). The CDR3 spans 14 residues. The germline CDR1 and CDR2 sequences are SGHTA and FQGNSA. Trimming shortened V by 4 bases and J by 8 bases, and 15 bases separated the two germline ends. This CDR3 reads CASSSSTEGDTIYF. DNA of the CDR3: TGTGCCAGCAGCTCCTCGACAGAGGGAGACACCATATATTTT.

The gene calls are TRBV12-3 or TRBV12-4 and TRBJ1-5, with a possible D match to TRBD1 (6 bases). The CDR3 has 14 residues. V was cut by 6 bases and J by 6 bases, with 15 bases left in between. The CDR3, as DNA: TGTGCCAGCAGGCGATCAGGGGAGACTCAGCCCCAGCATTTT. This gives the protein CASRRSGETQPQHF.

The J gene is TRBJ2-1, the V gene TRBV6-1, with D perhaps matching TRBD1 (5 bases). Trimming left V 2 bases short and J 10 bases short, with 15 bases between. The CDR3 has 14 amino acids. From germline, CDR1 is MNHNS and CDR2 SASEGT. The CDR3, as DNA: TGTGCCAGCAGTGAACGCGCAGGGTTTGGGGAGCAGTTCTTC. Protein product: CASSERAGFGEQFF.

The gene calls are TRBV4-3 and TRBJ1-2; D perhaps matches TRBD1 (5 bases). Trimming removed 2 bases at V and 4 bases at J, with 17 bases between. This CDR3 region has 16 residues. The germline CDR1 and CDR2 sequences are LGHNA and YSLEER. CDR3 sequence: CASSQSGTANFYGYTF. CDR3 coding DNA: TGCGCCAGCAGCCAATCCGGGACGGCGAACTTCTATGGCTACACCTTC.

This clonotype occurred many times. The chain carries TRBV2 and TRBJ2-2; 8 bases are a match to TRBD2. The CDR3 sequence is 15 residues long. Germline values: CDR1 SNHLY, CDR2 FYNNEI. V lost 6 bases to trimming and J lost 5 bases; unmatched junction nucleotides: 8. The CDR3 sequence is CASSGVAGLTGELFF. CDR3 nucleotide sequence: TGTGCCAGCAGCGGGGTAGCGGGGCTGACCGGGGAGCTGTTTTTT.

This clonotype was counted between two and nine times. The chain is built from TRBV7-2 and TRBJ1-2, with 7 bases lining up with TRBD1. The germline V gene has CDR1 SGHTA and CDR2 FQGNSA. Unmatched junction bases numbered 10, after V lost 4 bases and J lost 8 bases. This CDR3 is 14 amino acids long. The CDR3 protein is CASSSYGTAGGYTF. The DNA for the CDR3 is TGTGCCAGCAGCTCCTACGGGACAGCGGGGGGCTACACCTTC.

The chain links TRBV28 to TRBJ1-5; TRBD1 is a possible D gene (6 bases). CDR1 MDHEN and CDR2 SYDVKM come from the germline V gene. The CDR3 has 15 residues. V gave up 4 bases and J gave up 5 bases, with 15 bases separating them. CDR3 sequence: CASSSGTLGDQPQHF. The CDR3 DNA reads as TGTGCCAGCAGTTCAGGGACACTCGGAGATCAGCCCCAGCATTTT.

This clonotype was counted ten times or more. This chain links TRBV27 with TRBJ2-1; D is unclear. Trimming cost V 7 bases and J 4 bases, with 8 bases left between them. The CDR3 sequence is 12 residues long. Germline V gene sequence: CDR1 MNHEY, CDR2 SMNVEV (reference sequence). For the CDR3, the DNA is TGTGCCAGCACCTCGGGTTACAATGAGCAGTTCTTC. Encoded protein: CASTSGYNEQFF.

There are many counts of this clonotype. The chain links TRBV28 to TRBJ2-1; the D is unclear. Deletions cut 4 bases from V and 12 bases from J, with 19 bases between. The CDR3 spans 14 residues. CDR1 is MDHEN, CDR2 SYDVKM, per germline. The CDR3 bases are TGTGCCAGCAGTTCCACCCCTCTTTCCCTCCCGCAGTTCTTC. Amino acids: CASSSTPLSLPQFF. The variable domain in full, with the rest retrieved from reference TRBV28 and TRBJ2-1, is DVKVTQSSRYLVKRTGEKVFLECVQDMDHENMFWYRQDPGLGLRLIYFSYDVKMKEKGDIPEGYSVSREKKERFSLILESASTNQTSMYLCASSSTPLSLPQFFGPGTRLTVL.

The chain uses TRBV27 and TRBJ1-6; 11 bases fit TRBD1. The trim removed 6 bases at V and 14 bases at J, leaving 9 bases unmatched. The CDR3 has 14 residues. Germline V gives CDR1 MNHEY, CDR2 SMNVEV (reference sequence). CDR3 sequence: CASSPGTGGIALHF. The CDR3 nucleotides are TGTGCCAGCAGCCCCGGGACAGGGGGTATAGCCCTCCACTTT.

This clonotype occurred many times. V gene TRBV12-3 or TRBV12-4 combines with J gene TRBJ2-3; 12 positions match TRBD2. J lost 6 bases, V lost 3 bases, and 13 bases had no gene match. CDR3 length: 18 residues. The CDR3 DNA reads TGTGCCAGCAGTTTTCGTCGCCTAGCGGGAGGGCCAGTGGATACGCAGTATTTT. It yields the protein CASSFRRLAGGPVDTQYF.

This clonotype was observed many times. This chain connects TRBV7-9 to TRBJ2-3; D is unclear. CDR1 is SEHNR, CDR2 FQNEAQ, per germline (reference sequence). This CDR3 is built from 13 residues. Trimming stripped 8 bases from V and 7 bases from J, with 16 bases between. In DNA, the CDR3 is TGTGCCAGCTCCGCCCGAGGTGGCTATACGCAGTATTTT. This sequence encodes CASSARGGYTQYF.

CDR3 residues: CASSSLAGNNQPQHF. The CDR3 region has the DNA TGTGCCAGCAGTTCCCTGGCAGGGAATAATCAGCCCCAGCATTTT. J is TRBJ1-5 and V is TRBV28; TRBD1 might be the D (5 bases). The germline gives CDR1 MDHEN, CDR2 SYDVKM. CDR3 size: 15 residues. Trimming removed 4 bases at V and 4 bases at J, with 14 bases between.